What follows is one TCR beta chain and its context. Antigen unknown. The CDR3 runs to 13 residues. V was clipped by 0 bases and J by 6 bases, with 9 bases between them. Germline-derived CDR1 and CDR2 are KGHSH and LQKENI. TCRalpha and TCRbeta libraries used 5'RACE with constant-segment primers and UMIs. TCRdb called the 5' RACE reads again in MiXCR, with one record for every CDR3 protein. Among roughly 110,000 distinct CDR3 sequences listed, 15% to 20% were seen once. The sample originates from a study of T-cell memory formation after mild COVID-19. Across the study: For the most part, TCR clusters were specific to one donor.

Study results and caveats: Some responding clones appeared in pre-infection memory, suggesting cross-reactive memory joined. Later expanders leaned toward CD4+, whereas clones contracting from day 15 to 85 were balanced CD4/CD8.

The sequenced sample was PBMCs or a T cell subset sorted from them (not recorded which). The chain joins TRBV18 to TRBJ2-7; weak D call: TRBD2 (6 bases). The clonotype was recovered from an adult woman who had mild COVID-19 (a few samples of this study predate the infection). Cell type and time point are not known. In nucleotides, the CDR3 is TGTGCCAGCTCACCACCCGCCGGGAGCGAGCAGTACTTC. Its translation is CASSPPAGSEQYF.